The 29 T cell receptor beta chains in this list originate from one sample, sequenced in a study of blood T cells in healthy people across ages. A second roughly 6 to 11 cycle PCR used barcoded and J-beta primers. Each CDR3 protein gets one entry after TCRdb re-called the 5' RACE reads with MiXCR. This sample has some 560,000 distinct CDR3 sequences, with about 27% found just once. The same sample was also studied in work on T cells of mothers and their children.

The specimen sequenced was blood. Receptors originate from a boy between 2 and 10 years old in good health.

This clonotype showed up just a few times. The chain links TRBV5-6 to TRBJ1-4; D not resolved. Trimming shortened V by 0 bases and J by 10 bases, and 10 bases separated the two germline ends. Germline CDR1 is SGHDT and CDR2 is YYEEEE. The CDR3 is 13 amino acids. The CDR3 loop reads CASSLAPPGKLFF. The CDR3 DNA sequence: TGTGCCAGCAGCTTGGCACCACCCGGAAAACTGTTTTTT.

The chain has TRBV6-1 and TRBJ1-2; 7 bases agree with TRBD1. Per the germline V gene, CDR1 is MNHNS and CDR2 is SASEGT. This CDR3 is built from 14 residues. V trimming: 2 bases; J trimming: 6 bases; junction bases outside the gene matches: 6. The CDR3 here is CASSETWTGNGYTF. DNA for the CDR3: TGTGCCAGCAGTGAAACCTGGACAGGTAATGGCTACACCTTC.

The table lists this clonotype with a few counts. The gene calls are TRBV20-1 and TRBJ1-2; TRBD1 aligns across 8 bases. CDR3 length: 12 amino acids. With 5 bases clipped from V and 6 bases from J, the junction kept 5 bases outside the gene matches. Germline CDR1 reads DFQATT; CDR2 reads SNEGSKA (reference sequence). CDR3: CSAPDRGNGYTF. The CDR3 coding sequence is TGCAGTGCTCCCGACAGGGGTAATGGCTACACCTTC.

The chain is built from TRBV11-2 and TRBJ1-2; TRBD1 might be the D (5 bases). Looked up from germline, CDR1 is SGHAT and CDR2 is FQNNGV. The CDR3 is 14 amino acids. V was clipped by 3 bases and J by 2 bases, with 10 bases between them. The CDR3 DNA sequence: TGTGCCAGCAGCTTCTCGACAGTAAACTATGGCTACACCTTC. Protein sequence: CASSFSTVNYGYTF.

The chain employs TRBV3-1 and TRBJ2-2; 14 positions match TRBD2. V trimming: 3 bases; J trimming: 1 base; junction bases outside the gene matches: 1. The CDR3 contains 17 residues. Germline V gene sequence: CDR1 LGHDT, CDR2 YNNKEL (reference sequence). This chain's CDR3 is CASSQGLAGVNTGELFF. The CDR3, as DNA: TGTGCCAGCAGCCAGGGACTAGCGGGAGTGAACACCGGGGAGCTGTTTTTT.

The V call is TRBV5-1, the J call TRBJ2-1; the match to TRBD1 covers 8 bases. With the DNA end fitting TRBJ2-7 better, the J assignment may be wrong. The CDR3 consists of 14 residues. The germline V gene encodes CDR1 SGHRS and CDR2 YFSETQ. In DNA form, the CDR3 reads TGCGCCAGCAGCTTGGGGCAGGGGGCGAGCGAGCAGTACTTC. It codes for CASSLGQGASEQYF.

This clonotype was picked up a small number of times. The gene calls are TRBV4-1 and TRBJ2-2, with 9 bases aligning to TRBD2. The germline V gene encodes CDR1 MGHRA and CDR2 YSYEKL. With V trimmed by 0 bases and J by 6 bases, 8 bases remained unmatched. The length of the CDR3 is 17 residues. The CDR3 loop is CASSQDSSGAGSGELFF. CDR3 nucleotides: TGCGCCAGCAGCCAAGATTCTAGCGGGGCGGGGTCCGGGGAGCTGTTTTTT.

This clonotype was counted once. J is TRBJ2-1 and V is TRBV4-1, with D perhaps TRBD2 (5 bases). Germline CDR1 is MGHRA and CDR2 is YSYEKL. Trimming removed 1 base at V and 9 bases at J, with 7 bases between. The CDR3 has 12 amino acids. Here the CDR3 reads CASSQVGGEQFF. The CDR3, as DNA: TGCGCCAGCAGCCAAGTAGGAGGTGAGCAGTTCTTC.

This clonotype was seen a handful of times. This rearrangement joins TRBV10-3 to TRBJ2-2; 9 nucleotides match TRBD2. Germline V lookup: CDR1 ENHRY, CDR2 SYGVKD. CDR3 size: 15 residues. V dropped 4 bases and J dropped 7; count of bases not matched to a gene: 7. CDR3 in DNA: TGTGCCATCAGTGTCGTAGCGGGAGTAAGCGGGGAGCTGTTTTTT. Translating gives CAISVVAGVSGELFF.

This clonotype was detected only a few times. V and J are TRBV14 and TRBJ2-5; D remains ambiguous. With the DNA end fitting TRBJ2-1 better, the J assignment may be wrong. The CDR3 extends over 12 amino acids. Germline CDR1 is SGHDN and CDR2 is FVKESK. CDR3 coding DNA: TGTGCCAGCAGCCAAGGTCCACCCGAGCAGTTCTTC. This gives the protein CASSQGPPEQFF.

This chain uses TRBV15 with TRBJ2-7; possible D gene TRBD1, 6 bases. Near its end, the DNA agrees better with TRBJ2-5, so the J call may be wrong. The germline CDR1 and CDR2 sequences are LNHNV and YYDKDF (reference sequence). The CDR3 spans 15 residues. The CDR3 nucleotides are TGTGCCACCAGCAGAGGTTGGCAGGGGAGTGAGACCCAGTACTTC. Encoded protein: CATSRGWQGSETQYF.

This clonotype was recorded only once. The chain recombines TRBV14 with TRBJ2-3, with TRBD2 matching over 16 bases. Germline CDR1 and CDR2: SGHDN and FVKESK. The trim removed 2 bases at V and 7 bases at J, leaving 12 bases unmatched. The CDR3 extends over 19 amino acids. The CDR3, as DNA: TGTGCCAGCAGCCAATACTCCGGGACTAGCGGGAGGGCCTCGTATACGCAGTATTTT. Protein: CASSQYSGTSGRASYTQYF.

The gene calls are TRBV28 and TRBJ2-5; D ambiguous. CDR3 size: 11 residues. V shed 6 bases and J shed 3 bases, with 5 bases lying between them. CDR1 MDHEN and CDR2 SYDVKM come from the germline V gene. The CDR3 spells CASRFEETQYF. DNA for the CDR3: TGTGCCAGCAGGTTTGAAGAGACCCAGTACTTC.

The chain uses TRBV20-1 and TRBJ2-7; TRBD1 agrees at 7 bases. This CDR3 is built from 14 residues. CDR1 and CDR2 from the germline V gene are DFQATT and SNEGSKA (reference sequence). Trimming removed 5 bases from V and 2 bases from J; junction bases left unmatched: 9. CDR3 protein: CSASDRAVPYEQYF. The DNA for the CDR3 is TGCAGTGCTTCTGACAGGGCCGTTCCCTACGAGCAGTACTTC.

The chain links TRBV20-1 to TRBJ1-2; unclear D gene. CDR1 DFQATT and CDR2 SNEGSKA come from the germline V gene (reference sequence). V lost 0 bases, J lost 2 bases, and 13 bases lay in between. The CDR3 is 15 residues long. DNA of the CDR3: TGCAGTGCTAGAGATGCAGGTCCGGGGAACTATGGCTACACCTTC. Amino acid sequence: CSARDAGPGNYGYTF.

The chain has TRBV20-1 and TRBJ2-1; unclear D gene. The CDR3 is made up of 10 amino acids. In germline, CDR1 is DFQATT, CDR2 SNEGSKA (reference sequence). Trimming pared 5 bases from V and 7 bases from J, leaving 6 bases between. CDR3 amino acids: CSAAWNEQFF. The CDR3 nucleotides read TGCAGTGCTGCTTGGAATGAGCAGTTCTTC.

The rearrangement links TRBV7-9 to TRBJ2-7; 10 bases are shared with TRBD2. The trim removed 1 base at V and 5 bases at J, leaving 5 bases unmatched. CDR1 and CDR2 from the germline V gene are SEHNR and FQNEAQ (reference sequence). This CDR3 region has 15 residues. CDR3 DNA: TGTGCCAGCAGCTTAGTGGGACTAGCGTACGACGAGCAGTACTTC. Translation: CASSLVGLAYDEQYF.

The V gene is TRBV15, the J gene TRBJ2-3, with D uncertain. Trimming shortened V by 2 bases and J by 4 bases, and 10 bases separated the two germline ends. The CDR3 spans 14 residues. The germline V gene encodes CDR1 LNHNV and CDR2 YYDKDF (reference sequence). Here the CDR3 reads CATSRHTGSDTQYF. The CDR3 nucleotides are TGTGCCACCAGCAGACACACCGGATCAGATACGCAGTATTTT.

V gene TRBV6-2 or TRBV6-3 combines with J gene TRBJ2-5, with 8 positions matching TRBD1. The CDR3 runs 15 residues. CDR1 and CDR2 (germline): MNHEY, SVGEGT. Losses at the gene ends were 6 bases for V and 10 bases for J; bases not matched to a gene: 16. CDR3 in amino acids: CASRAQGAPIRIQYF. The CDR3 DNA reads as TGTGCCAGCAGAGCCCAGGGGGCGCCCATTAGGATCCAGTACTTC.

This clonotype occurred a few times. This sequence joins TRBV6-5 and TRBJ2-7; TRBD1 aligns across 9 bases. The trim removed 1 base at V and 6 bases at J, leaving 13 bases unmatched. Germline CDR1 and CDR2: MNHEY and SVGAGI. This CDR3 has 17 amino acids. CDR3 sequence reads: CASSYFFAGDRVGEQYF. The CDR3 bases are TGTGCCAGCAGTTACTTTTTTGCGGGGGACAGGGTCGGCGAGCAGTACTTC.

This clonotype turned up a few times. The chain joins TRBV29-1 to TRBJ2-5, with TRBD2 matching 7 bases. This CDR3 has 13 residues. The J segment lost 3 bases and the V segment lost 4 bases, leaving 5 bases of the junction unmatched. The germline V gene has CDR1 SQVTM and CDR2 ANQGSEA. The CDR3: CSVAGRGEETQYF. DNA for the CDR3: TGCAGCGTTGCAGGGAGGGGTGAAGAGACCCAGTACTTC.

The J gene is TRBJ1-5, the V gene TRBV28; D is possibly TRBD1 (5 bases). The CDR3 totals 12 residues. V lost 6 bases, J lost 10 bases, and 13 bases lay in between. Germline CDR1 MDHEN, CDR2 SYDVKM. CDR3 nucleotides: TGTGCCAGCAGGCCGGGGACTGGACCCCAGCATTTT. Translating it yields CASRPGTGPQHF.

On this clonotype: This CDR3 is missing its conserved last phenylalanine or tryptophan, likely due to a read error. CDR3 DNA sequence: TGTGCCAGCAGCTCTGCAGGGACAGAGAGGGACTATGGCTACACCCTC. Translation gives CASSSAGTERDYGYTL. The chain links TRBV9 to TRBJ1-2, with 7 nucleotides matching TRBD1. In germline, CDR1 is SGDLS, CDR2 YYNGEE. This CDR3 has 16 amino acids. V lost 4 bases to trimming and J lost 3 bases; unmatched junction nucleotides: 12.

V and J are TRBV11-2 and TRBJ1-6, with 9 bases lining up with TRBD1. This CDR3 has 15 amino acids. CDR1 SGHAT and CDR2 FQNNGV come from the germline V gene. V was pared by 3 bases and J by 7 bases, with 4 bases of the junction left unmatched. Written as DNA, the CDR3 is TGTGCCAGCAGCTTCGGGACAGGGTCCAATTCACCCCTCCACTTT. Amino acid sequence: CASSFGTGSNSPLHF.

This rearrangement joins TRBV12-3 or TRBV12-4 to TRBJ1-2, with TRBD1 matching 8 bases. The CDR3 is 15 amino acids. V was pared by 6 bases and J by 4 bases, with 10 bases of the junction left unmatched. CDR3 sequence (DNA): TGTGCCAGCAGCCCCCTCCAGGGGGCGGCCTATGGCTACACCTTC. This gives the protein CASSPLQGAAYGYTF.

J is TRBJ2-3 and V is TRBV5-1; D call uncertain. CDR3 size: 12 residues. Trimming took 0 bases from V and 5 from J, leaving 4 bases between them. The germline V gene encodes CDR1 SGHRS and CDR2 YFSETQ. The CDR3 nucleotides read TGCGCCAGCAGCTTGGAGGTAGATACGCAGTATTTT. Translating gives CASSLEVDTQYF.

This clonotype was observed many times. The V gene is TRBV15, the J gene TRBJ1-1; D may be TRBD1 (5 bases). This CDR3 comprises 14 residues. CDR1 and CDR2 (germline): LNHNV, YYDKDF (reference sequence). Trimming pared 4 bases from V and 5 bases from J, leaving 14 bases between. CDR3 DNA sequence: TGTGCCACCAGCACCGGTGCGGGGGGGACTGAAGCTTTCTTT. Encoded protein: CATSTGAGGTEAFF.

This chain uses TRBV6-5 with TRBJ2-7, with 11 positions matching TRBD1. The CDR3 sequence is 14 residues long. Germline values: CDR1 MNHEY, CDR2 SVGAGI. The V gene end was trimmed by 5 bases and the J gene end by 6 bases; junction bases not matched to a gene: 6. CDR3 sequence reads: CASSTGTGGTEQYF. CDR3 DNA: TGTGCCAGCAGTACCGGGACAGGGGGTACCGAGCAGTACTTC.

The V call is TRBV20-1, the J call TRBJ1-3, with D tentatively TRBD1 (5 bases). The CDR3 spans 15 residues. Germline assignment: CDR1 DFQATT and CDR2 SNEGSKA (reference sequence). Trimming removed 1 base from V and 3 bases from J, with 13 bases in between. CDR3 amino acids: CSARARGENGNTIYF. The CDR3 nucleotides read TGCAGTGCTAGAGCACGGGGGGAGAATGGAAACACCATATATTTT.